This T cell receptor (beta chain) was profiled in a study of T cell responses to AZD1222 COVID-19 vaccine. Study-level results: There were vaccine-associated CD4 TCRs across spike, dominant at 160-218 and 743-854. The donor group comprised mostly white British people and more females; the analysis possibly underestimated clonal diversity. Nearly half of spike-specific TCRs reportedly target variant regions that are unmutated in the B.1.351 and B.1.1.7 variants.

The CDR3 runs to 14 residues. Between the trimmed V and J ends, which lost 7 bases and 1 base, there was a span of 8 bases. Germline V CDR1 and CDR2: SEHNR, FQNEAQ (reference sequence). Sequenced by immunoSEQ multiplex PCR; TCRdb stores in-frame clones only, minus some. The sample consists of approximately 64,000 clones, around 83% of them appearing once. A note on this clone: Its antigen is undetermined.

This TCR came from an adult in good health. Source: peripheral blood, taken on day 0 of AZD1222 vaccination. The gene calls are TRBV7-9 and TRBJ1-6; D gene ambiguous. CDR3 coding DNA: TGTGCCAGCATGGGGAATTCCTATAATTCACCCCTCCACTTT. Protein sequence: CASMGNSYNSPLHF.